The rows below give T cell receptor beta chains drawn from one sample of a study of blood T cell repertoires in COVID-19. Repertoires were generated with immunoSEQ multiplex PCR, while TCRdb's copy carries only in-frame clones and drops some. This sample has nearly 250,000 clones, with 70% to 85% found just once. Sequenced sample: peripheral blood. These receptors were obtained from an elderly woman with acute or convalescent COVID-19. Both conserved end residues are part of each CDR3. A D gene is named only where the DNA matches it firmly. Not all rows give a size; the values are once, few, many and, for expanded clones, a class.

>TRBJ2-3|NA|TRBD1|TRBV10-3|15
TGTGCCATCACCGCCGGGACAGGGAACCCAGATACGCAGTATTTT
CAITAGTGNPDTQYF
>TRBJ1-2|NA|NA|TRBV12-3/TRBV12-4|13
TGTGCCAGCAGTGACCAGGGGAACTATGGCTACACCTTC
CASSDQGNYGYTF
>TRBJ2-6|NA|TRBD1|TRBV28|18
TGTGCCAGCAGTTTTAACAGGGGGAAAGGTTCTGGGGCCAACGTCCTGACTTTC
CASSFNRGKGSGANVLTF
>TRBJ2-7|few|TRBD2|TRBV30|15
TGTGCCTGGAGTGTACGCGGGAGGGCCCTCGGGGAGCAGTACTTC
CAWSVRGRALGEQYF
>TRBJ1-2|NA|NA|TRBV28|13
TGTGCCACGGTGGAGCAATTTAACTATGGCTACACCTTC
CATVEQFNYGYTF
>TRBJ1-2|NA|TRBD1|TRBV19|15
TGTGCCAGTAGGCGACAGGGACAACAACAGTTTGGCTACACCTTC
CASRRQGQQQFGYTF
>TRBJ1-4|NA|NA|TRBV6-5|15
TGTGCCAGCAGTTACTTCGGGATAAAGGGCGAAAAACTGTTTTTT
CASSYFGIKGEKLFF
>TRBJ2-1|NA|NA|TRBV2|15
TGTGCCAGCAGTGACGCGGGTTCCCTATACAATGAGCAGTTCTTC
CASSDAGSLYNEQFF
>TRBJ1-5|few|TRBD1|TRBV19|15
TGTGCCAGTACTAAGACAGGGTGGGTGAATCAGCCCCAGCATTTT
CASTKTGWVNQPQHF
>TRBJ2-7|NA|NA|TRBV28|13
TGTGCCAGCAGTGGGGGGGGCCCCTACGAGCAGTACTTC
CASSGGGPYEQYF
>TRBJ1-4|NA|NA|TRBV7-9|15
TGTGCCAGCAGCCTAGGGGCGCCGGATAATGAAAAACTGTTTTTT
CASSLGAPDNEKLFF
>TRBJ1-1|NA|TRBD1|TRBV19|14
TGTGCCAGTAGGGCACAGGGGGCAGACACTGAAGCTTTCTTT
CASRAQGADTEAFF
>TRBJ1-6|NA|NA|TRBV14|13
TGTGCCAGCAGCAGAACGGGGAATTCACCCCTCCACTTT
CASSRTGNSPLHF
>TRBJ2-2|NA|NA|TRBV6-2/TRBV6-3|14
TGTGCCAGCAGTTTCGCCCGGGACACCGGGGAGCTGTTTTTT
CASSFARDTGELFF
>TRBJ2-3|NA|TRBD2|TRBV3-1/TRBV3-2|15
TGTGCCAGCAGCCAGGCTAGCGGGTCGGCAGATACGCAGTATTTT
CASSQASGSADTQYF
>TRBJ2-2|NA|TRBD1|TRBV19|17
TGTGCCAGTAGTATAGATCAACAGGGGGTTGGCACCGGGGAGCTGTTTTTT
CASSIDQQGVGTGELFF
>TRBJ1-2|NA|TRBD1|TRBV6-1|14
TGTGCCAGCAGTGATAGGACAGGCATATATGGCTACACCTTC
CASSDRTGIYGYTF
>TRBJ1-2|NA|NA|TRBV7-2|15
TGTGCCAGCAGCTTACCCCGGGCCCAGGGCTATGGCTACACCTTC
CASSLPRAQGYGYTF
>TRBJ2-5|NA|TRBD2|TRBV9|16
TGTGCCAGCAGCGTAGGGGATAGCGGGAGCGGTGAGACACAGTACTTC
CASSVGDSGSGETQYF
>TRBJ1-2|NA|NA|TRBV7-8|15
TGTGCCAGCAGGGAAGCCAGGACAGCAGACTATGGCTACACCTTC
CASREARTADYGYTF
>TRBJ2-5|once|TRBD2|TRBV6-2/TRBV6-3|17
TGTGCCAGCAGTGCACCCCTCGGGACTAGCGGGAGTGAGACCCAGTACTTC
CASSAPLGTSGSETQYF
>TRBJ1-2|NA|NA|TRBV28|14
TGTGCCAGCGAAGTGGGGCGGGGGGCCTATGGCTACACCTTC
CASEVGRGAYGYTF
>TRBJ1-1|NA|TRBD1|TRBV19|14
TGTGCCAGTAGTGAACAGGGGCTGAACACTGAAGCTTTCTTT
CASSEQGLNTEAFF
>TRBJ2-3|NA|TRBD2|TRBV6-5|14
TGTGCCAGCGCTAGCGGGGGGGCCCGAGATACGCAGTATTTT
CASASGGARDTQYF
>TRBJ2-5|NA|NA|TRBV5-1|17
TGCGCCAGCAGCTTTAAGGGGTTTGGGATGGATAAAGAGACCCAGTACTTC
CASSFKGFGMDKETQYF
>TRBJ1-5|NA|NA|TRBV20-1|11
TGCAGTGCTAGTCGGGGTCAGCCCCAGCATTTT
CSASRGQPQHF
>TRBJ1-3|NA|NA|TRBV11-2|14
TGTGCCAGCAGCAGGGGAATGGCTGGAAACACCATATATTTT
CASSRGMAGNTIYF
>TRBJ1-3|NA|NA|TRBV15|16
TGTGCCACCAGCAGAGGGTCAGGGGCGGTTGGAAACACCATATATTTT
CATSRGSGAVGNTIYF
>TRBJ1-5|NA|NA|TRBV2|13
TGTGCCAGCACGCCCGGGGGGGGACAGCCCCAGCATTTT
CASTPGGGQPQHF
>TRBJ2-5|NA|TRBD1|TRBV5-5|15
TGTGCCAGCAGCTTGGCTTGGGACAGCTGGGAGACCCAGTACTTC
CASSLAWDSWETQYF
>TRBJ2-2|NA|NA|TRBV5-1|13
TGCGCCAGCAGCTTGGGGCTCTCCGGGGAGCTGTTTTTT
CASSLGLSGELFF
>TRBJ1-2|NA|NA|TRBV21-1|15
TGTGCCAGCAGCAAAGAGGGCAGGGCTAACTATGGCTACACCTTC
CASSKEGRANYGYTF
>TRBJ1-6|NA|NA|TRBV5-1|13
TGCGCCAGCAAACAGAAAGATAATTCACCCCTCCACTTT
CASKQKDNSPLHF
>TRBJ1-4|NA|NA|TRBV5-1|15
TGCGCCAGCAGCTTGGTGACTCAACCTAATGAAAAACTGTTTTTT
CASSLVTQPNEKLFF
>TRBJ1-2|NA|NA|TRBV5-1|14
TGCGCCAGCAGCTTGGATCAGGGGAACTATGGCTACACCTTC
CASSLDQGNYGYTF
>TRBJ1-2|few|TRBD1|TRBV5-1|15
TGCGCCAGCAGCCGCGGGACAGGGGCTAACTATGGCTACACCTTC
CASSRGTGANYGYTF